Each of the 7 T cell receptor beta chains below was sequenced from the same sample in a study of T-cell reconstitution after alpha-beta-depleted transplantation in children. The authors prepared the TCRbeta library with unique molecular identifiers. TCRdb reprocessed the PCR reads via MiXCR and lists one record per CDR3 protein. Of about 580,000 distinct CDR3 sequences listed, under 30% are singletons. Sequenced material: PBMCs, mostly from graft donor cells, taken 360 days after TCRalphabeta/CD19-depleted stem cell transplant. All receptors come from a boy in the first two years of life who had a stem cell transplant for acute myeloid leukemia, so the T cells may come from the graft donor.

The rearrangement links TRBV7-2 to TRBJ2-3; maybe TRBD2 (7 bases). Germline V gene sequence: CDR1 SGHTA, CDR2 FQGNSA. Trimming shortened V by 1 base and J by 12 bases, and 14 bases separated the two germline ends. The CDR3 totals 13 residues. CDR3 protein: CASSLGGGSPQYF. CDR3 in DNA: TGTGCCAGCAGCTTAGGCGGGGGCTCTCCACAGTATTTT. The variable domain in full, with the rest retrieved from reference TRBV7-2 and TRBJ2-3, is GAGVSQSPSNKVTEKGKDVELRCDPISGHTALYWYRQSLGQGLEFLIYFQGNSAPDKSGLPSDRFSAERTGGSVSTLTIQRTQQEDSAVYLCASSLGGGSPQYFGPGTRLTVL.

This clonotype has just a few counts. The CDR3 DNA sequence: TGTGCCACCAGCAGAGAAGGTGGGACAGTTCCACAAAACATTCAGTACTTC. Translated: CATSREGGTVPQNIQYF. This chain uses TRBV15 with TRBJ2-4, with 7 bases matching TRBD1. CDR3 length: 17 residues. V shed 0 bases and J 5 bases; nucleotides not matched to a gene: 10. In germline, CDR1 is LNHNV, CDR2 YYDKDF (reference sequence).

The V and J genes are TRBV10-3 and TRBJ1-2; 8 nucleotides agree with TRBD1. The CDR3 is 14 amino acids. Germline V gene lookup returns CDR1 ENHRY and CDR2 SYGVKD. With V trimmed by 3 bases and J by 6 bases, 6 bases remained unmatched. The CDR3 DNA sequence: TGTGCCATCAGTGACCAGGACAGGGCGCATGGCTACACCTTC. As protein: CAISDQDRAHGYTF.

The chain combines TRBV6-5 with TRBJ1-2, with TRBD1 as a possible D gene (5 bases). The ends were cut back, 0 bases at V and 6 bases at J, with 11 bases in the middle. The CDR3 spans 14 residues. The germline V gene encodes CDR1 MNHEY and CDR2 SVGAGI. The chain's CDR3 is CASSYSSQGDGYTF. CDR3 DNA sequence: TGTGCCAGCAGTTACTCGAGCCAGGGTGATGGCTACACCTTC.

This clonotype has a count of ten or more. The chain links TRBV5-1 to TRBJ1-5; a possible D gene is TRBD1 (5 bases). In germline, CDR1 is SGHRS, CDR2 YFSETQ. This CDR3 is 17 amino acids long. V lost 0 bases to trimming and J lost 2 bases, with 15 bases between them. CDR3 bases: TGCGCCAGCAGCTTGGCCCCCAGGGAAGGCGGCAATCAGCCCCAGCATTTT. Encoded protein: CASSLAPREGGNQPQHF.

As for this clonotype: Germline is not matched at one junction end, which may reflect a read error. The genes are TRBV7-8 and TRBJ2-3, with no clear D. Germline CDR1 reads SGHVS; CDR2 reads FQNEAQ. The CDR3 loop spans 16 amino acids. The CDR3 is CASGLERLPSTDTLYF. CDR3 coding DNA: TGTGCCAGCGGCTTAGAACGGCTACCGAGTACAGATACGCTGTATTTT.

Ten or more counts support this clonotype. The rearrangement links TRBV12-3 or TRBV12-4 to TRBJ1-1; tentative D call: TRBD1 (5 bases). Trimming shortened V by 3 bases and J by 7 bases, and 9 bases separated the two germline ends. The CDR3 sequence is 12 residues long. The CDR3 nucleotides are TGTGCCAGCAGTTTCGGGGACGGTGAAGCTTTCTTT. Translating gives CASSFGDGEAFF.